The 9 T cell receptor beta chains in this list originate from one sample, sequenced in a study of T cell responses to AZD1222 COVID-19 vaccine (dated by TCRdb to the early 2020s). Libraries were built with the immunoSEQ multiplex PCR assay. The immuneACCESS repertoire file appears here via TCRdb, limited to in-frame rearrangements. These files lack a portion of the clones; in checked studies, under half of the deficit traces to unresolved V genes, and the cause of the others is not known. This sample gives 150,000 or so clones in total; roughly nine tenths of them show up just once. The ten largest make up approximately 3.6% of the sample. Per the publication, the time point label means: about 28 days (+/-7) after the second vaccine dose. The sequencing used peripheral blood, collected 28 days after the second AZD1222 dose. Receptor source: an adult who received the AZD1222 COVID-19 vaccine.

The chain carries TRBV4-1 and TRBJ2-3; 7 bases line up with TRBD1. CDR3 length: 15 amino acids. Germline CDR1 reads MGHRA; CDR2 reads YSYEKL. The J segment lost 7 bases and the V segment lost 2 bases, leaving 9 bases of the junction unmatched. CDR3 in amino acids: CASSQLRQGRNTQYF. In DNA, the CDR3 is TGCGCCAGCAGCCAACTACGACAGGGACGAAATACGCAGTATTTT.

The CDR3 loop is CASSFTKDTGELFF. The CDR3 region has the DNA TGTGCCAGCAGCTTCACAAAGGACACCGGGGAGCTGTTTTTT. V and J are TRBV9 and TRBJ2-2; D ambiguous. CDR1 is SGDLS and CDR2 is YYNGEE in the germline V gene. The CDR3 consists of 14 residues. V was shortened by 4 bases and J by 3 bases, with 10 bases between the two germline ends.

The V call is TRBV7-3, the J call TRBJ2-7, with 7 bases fitting TRBD1. In germline, CDR1 is SGHTA, CDR2 FQGTGA. After removal of 5 bases from V and 0 bases from J, the junction contained 4 bases not matched to a gene. CDR3 length equals 14 residues. The CDR3 coding sequence is TGTGCCAGCAGCGACCGGGACAGCTCCTACGAGCAGTACTTC. Protein: CASSDRDSSYEQYF.

This rearrangement joins TRBV7-2 to TRBJ2-5; D not certain. This CDR3 comprises 11 residues. Germline CDR1 reads SGHTA; CDR2 reads FQGNSA. The V end was cut by 5 bases, the J end by 6 bases, with 7 bases between. CDR3 loop: CASSLMKTQYF. CDR3 DNA sequence: TGTGCCAGCAGCCTGATGAAGACCCAGTACTTC.

The rearrangement links TRBV14 to TRBJ2-3, with TRBD2 identical over 11 bases. The CDR3 is 21 amino acids. Trimming at V came to 1 base and at J to 8 bases, leaving 23 bases not matched to a gene. Germline CDR1 and CDR2: SGHDN and FVKESK. DNA of the CDR3: TGTGCCAGCAGCCAAGCGGTGGCCGGAACAATAGCGGGAGGGCCGTTTCGTACGCAGTATTTT. Its protein product is CASSQAVAGTIAGGPFRTQYF.

The gene calls are TRBV24-1 and TRBJ2-3, with D perhaps matching TRBD2 (5 bases). The length of the CDR3 is 17 residues. Looked up from germline, CDR1 is KGHDR and CDR2 is SFDVKD. The V and J ends lost 6 bases and 1 base respectively, with 19 bases between them. CDR3 region: CATSPPGGLAGTDTQYF. Here the CDR3 DNA reads TGTGCCACCAGTCCCCCTGGAGGTCTAGCTGGCACAGATACGCAGTATTTT.

This clone is a singleton in its sample. The chain is built from TRBV5-1 and TRBJ2-3; possibly TRBD2 for D (6 bases). V was shortened by 0 bases and J by 4 bases, with 9 bases between the two germline ends. The CDR3 runs to 14 residues. The germline gives CDR1 SGHRS, CDR2 YFSETQ. CDR3 in amino acids: CASSLAGDSDTQYF. DNA of the CDR3: TGCGCCAGCAGCTTGGCCGGGGACTCAGATACGCAGTATTTT.

V is TRBV19 and J is TRBJ1-3; 9 positions match TRBD1. V gave up 7 bases and J gave up 4 bases; unmatched junction bases: 17. The CDR3 length is 18 residues. The germline gives CDR1 LNHDA, CDR2 SQIVND (reference sequence). This chain's CDR3 is CASTRTGEVTVRGNTIYF. In DNA, the CDR3 is TGTGCCAGTACCCGGACAGGGGAGGTCACCGTCCGCGGAAACACCATATATTTT.

V gene TRBV7-2 combines with J gene TRBJ2-1; 9 bases fit TRBD1. The germline V gene encodes CDR1 SGHTA and CDR2 FQGNSA. This CDR3 has 15 amino acids. Trimming cost V 6 bases and J 6 bases; bases outside gene matches: 9. This CDR3 is CASRQDRGGSNEQFF. The CDR3 DNA is TGTGCCAGCAGACAGGACAGGGGAGGTTCCAATGAGCAGTTCTTC.